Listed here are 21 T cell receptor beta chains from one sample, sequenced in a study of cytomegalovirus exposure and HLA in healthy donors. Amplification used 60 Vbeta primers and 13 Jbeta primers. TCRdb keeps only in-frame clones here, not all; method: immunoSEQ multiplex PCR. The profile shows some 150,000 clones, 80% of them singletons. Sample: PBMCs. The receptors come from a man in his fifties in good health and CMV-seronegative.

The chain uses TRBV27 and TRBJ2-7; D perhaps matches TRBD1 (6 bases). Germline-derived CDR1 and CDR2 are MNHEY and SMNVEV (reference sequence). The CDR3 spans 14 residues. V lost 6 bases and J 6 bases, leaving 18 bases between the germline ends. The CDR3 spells CASSGFILGGEQYF. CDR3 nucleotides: TGTGCCAGCAGCGGATTCATCCTAGGGGGCGAGCAGTACTTC.

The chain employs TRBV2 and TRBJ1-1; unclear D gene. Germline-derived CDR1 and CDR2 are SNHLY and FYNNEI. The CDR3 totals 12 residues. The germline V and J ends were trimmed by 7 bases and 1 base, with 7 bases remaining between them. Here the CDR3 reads CASKQRNTEAFF. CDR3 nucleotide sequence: TGTGCCAGCAAACAACGGAACACTGAAGCTTTCTTT.

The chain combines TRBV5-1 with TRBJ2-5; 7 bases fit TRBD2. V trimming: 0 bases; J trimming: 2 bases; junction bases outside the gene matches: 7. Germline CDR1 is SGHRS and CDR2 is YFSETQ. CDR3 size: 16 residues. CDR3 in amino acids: CASSLAPPSGQETQYF. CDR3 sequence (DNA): TGCGCCAGCAGCTTGGCACCTCCTAGCGGACAAGAGACCCAGTACTTC.

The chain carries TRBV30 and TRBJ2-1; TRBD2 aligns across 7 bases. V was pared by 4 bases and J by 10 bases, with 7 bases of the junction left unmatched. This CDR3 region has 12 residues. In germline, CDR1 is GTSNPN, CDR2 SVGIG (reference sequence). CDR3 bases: TGTGCCTGGAATGGCGGGAGTATCGAGCAGTTCTTC. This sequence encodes CAWNGGSIEQFF. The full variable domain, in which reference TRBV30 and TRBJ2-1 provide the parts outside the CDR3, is SQTIHQWPATLVQPVGSPLSLECTVEGTSNPNLYWYRQAAGRGLQLLFYSVGIGQISSEVPQNLSASRPQDRQFILSSKKLLLSDSGFYLCAWNGGSIEQFFGPGTRLTVL.

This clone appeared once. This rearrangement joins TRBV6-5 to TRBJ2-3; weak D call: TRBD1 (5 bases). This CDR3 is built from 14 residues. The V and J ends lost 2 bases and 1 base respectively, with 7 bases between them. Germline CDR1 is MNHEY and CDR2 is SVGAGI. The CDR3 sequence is CASSYGRGTDTQYF. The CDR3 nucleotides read TGTGCCAGCAGTTACGGCAGGGGCACAGATACGCAGTATTTT.

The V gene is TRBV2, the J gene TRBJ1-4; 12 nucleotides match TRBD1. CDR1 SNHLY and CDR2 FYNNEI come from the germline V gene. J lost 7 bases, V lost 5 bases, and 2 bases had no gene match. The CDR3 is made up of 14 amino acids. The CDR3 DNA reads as TGTGCCAGCAGTCGGGACAGGGGGCTTGAAAAACTGTTTTTT. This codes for CASSRDRGLEKLFF.

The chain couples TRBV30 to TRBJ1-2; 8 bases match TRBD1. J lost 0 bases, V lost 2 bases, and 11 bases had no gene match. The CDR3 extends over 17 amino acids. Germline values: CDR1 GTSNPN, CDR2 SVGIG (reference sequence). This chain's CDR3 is CAWSTRGQAKANYGYTF. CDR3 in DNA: TGTGCCTGGAGTACTAGGGGACAGGCGAAAGCTAACTATGGCTACACCTTC.

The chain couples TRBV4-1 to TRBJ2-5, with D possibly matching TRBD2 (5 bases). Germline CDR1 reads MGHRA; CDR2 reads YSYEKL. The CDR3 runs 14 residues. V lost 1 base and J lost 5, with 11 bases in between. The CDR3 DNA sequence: TGCGCCAGCAGCCAAGTTGAACTAGTTGAGACCCAGTACTTC. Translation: CASSQVELVETQYF.

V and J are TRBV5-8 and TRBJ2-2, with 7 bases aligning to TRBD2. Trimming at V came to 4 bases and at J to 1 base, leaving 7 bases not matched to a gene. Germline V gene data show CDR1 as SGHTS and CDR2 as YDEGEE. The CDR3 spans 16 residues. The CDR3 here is CASSLRDYKNTGELFF. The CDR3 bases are TGTGCCAGCAGCCTTAGGGACTACAAGAACACCGGGGAGCTGTTTTTT.

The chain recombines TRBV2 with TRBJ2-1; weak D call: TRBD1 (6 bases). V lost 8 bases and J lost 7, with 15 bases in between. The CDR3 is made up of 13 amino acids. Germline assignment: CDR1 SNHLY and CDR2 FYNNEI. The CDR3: CASGRDIVNEQFF. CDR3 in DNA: TGTGCCAGCGGCCGGGACATAGTGAATGAGCAGTTCTTC.

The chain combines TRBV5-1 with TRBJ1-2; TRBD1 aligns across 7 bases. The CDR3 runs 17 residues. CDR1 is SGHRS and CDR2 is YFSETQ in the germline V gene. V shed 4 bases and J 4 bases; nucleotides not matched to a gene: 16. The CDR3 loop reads CASSGSPTTGRGYGYTF. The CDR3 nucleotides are TGCGCCAGCAGCGGAAGCCCAACGACAGGGCGCGGCTATGGCTACACCTTC.

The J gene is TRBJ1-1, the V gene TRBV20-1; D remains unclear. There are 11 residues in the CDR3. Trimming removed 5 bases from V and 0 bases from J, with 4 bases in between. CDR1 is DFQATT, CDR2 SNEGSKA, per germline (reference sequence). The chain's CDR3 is CSAQMNTEAFF. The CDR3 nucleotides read TGCAGTGCTCAGATGAACACTGAAGCTTTCTTT.

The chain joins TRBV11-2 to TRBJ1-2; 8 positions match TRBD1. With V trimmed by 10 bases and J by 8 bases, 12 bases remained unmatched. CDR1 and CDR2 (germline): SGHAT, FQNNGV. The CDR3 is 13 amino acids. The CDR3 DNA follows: TGTGCCACCTCTTTGGACAGGGTATTCGGCTACACCTTC. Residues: CATSLDRVFGYTF.

The CDR3 region has the DNA TGCGCCAGCAGCCTCGAAATGACTAGCGGGCGGGGGAATGAGCAGTTCTTC. Amino acids: CASSLEMTSGRGNEQFF. The chain has TRBV5-1 and TRBJ2-1; TRBD2 matches 10 bases. The CDR3 covers 17 residues. Germline CDR1 is SGHRS and CDR2 is YFSETQ. Trimming removed 4 bases from V and 7 bases from J; junction bases left unmatched: 14.

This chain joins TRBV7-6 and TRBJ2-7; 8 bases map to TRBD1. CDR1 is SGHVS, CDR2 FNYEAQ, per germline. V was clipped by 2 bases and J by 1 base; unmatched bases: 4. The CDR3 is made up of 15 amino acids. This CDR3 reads CASSLQGAPSYEQYF. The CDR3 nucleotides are TGTGCCAGCAGCTTACAGGGGGCGCCTTCCTACGAGCAGTACTTC.

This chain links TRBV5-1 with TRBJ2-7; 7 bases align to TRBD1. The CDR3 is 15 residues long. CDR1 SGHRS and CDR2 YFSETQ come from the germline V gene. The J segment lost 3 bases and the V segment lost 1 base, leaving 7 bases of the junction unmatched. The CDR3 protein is CASSLQGEVLYEQYF. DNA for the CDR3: TGCGCCAGCAGCTTGCAGGGGGAAGTCCTCTACGAGCAGTACTTC.

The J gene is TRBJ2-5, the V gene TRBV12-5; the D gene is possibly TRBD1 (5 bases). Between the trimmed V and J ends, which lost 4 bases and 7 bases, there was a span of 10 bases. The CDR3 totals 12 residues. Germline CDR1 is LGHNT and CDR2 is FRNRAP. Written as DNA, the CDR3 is TGTGCTAGTGGTTGGACCCAGGGGACCCAGTACTTC. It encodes CASGWTQGTQYF.

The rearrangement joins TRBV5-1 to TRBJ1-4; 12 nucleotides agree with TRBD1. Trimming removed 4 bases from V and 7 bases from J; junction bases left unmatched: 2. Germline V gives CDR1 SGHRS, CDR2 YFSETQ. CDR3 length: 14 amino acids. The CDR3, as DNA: TGCGCCAGCAGCCCGGGACAGGGGGCTGAAAAACTGTTTTTT. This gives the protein CASSPGQGAEKLFF.

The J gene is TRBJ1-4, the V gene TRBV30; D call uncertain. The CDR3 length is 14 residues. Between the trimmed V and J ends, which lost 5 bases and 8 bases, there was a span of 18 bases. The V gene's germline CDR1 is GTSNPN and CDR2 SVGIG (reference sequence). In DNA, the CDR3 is TGTGCCTGGCTCAGTAGGGAGTCTCGGGAAAAACTGTTTTTT. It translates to CAWLSRESREKLFF.

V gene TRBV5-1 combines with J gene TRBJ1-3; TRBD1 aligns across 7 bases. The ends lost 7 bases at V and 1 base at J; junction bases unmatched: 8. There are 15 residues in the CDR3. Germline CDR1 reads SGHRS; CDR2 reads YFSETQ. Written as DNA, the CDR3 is TGCGCCAGCTCCGTGACAGGGATATCTGGAAACACCATATATTTT. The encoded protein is CASSVTGISGNTIYF.

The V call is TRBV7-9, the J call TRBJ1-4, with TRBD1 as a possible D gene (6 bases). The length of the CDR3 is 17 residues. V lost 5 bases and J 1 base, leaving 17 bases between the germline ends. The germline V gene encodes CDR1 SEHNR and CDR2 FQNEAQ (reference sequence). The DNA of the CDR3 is TGTGCCAGCAGCCCCCAGGGGAGCACGGGAACTAATGAAAAACTGTTTTTT. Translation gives CASSPQGSTGTNEKLFF.